This TCR beta chain was found in a study of T cells in Graves' hyperthyroidism and ophthalmopathy. Details on this clonotype: The antigen is unknown.

The patients, who ranged from 18 to 65 in age, presented with newly diagnosed hyperthyroidism lasting under 2 months. Uncontrolled infection, other autoimmune disease, pregnancy or lactation led to exclusion. Source material for PBMCs was 10 ml fresh peripheral blood. The germline V and J ends were trimmed by 6 bases and 6 bases, with 12 bases remaining between them. CDR1 DFQATT and CDR2 SNEGSKA come from the germline V gene (reference sequence). The CDR3 extends over 12 amino acids. Study-wide results and limits: Researchers report that a 13 V-J model separated ophthalmopathy from stable hyperthyroidism.

RNA transcripts yielded amplified TCR beta CDR3 regions. With the HTBI primer set, the TCR CDR3 went through a first round of RT-PCR. TCRdb passed the multiplex PCR reads through MiXCR, listing each CDR3 protein once. The table shows around 210,000 distinct CDR3 sequences, with roughly 17% occurring only once. The sequence came from a woman between 45 and 65 years old with Graves' hyperthyroidism. The chain carries TRBV20-1 and TRBJ2-1, with a weak D call TRBD1 (5 bases). Material: blood. In DNA, the CDR3 is TGCAGTGCCCTGGACAAACCCAATGAGCAGTTCTTC. It codes for CSALDKPNEQFF.